This T cell receptor beta chain was identified during a study of CXCR3-negative and CXCR3-positive naive CD8 T cells. Points from the study as a whole: Much lower diversity was found in memory CD8+ cells, while both naive subsets had comparably high diversity.

UMI-labeled TRB cDNA libraries were prepared by 5' RACE. TCRdb reprocessed the 5' RACE reads; each CDR3 protein has one entry and no DNA is given. The table for this sample gives tens of thousands of distinct CDR3 sequences. The CDR3 is 14 residues long. The germline CDR1 and CDR2 sequences are SGHRS and YFSETQ. As for this clonotype: The antigen is not known.

Material for sequencing was naive CXCR3- CD8+ T cells from blood. Noted subset: CD45RO-CCR7+CD27+CD95- naive CD8+ T cells lacking CXCR3 (TNR3-). This clonotype originated in a human donor in good health. Some clones in this sample may be carry-over from other donors' samples. The chain links TRBV5-1 to TRBJ1-1; TCRdb's D gene call, TRBD1, goes unchecked for lack of DNA. CDR3 region: CASSEYPGPPRAFF.